This TCR beta chain was observed in a study of OX40 agonist ivuxolimab in advanced cancers. Patients were ineligible given autoimmune disease history or systemic immunosuppression. TCRdb's copy holds only in-frame clones and misses some; the assay was immunoSEQ multiplex PCR. This repertoire shows 70,000 to 95,000 clones, roughly 88% found once; its top ten account for less than 4.5%. Germline lookup yields CDR1 WNHNN and CDR2 SYGVQD (reference sequence). CDR3 length: 14 residues. V lost 9 bases, J lost 3 bases, and 14 bases lay in between. As concerns this clone: Its antigen is as yet unknown.

Findings and limits, study-wide: Fewer expanded clones were found on average in CD4+ than in CD8+ T cells.

This receptor was identified in an adult with an advanced solid tumor such as melanoma, head and neck, liver or kidney cancer. This chain uses TRBV10-1 with TRBJ2-2; a possible D gene is TRBD2 (5 bases). Material: CD4+ or CD8+ T cells sorted from blood, obtained in a trial of the OX40 agonist ivuxolimab. For the CDR3, the DNA is TGCGCCAGTTCACCGGGAATAGACACCGGGGAGCTGTTTTTT. This sequence encodes CASSPGIDTGELFF.